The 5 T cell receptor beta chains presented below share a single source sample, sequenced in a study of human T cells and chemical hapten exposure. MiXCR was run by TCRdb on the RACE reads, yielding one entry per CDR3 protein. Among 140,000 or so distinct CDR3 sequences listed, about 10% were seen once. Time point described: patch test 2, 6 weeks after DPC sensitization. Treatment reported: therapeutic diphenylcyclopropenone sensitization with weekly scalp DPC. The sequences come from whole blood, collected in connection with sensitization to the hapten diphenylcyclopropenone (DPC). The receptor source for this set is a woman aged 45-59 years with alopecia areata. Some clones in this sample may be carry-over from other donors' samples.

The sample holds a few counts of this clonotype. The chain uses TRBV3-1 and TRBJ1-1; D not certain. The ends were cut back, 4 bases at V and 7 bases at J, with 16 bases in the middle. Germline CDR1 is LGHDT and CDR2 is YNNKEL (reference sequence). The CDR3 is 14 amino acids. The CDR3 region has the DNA TGTGCCAGCAGCCGGGCGGGTCGGAGTGGTGAAGCTTTCTTT. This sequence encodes CASSRAGRSGEAFF.

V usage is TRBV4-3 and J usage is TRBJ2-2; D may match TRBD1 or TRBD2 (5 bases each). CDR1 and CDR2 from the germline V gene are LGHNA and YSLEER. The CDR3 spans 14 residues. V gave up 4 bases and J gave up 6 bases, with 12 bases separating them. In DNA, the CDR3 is TGCGCCAGCAGCCCCCTTATGGGGGCCGGGGAGCTGTTTTTT. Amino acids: CASSPLMGAGELFF.

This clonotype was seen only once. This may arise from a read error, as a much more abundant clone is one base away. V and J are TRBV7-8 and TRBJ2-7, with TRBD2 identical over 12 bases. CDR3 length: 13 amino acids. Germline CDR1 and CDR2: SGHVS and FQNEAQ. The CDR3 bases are TGTACCAGCAGCTTAGGACTAGCGGGGGAGCAGTACTTC. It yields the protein CTSSLGLAGEQYF.

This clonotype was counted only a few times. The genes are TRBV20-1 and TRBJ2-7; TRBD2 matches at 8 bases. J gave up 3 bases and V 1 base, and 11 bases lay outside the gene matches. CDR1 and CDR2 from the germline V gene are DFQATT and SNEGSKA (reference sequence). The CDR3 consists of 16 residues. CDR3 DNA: TGCAGTGCTAGAGTTCTAGGGGGGACTAGTGGCTACGAGCAGTACTTC. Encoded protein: CSARVLGGTSGYEQYF.

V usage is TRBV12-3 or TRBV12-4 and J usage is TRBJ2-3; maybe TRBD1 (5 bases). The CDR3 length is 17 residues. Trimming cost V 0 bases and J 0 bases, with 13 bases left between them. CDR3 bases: TGTGCCAGCAGTTTAGCCCGAAGGGGCCCTAGCACAGATACGCAGTATTTT. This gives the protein CASSLARRGPSTDTQYF.